This is a list of T cell receptor beta chains from one sample in a study of OX40 agonist ivuxolimab in advanced cancers. TCRdb's table, derived via immunoSEQ multiplex PCR, lists solely in-frame clones and lacks some. The data contain fewer than 90,000 clones, about 91% of them singletons. Specimen: CD4+ or CD8+ T cells sorted from blood, collected in a trial of the OX40 agonist ivuxolimab. All receptors come from an adult with an advanced solid tumor such as melanoma, head and neck, liver or kidney cancer. The CDR3 runs from the conserved cysteine through the conserved F or W. D genes are given only for firm matches. Clone size appears in some rows only: once, few, many, or a class for an expanded clone.

CDR3 length: 17
J gene: TRBJ1-5
clone size: .
V gene: TRBV23-1
D gene: TRBD1
CDR3 protein: CASSQTLRDRDNQPQHF
CDR3 DNA: TGCGCCAGCAGTCAAACGTTGAGGGACAGGGATAATCAGCCCCAGCATTTT

CDR3 length: 13
J gene: TRBJ2-7
clone size: .
V gene: TRBV14
D gene: .
CDR3 protein: CASSQEWQGKQYF
CDR3 DNA: TGTGCCAGCAGCCAAGAGTGGCAGGGCAAGCAGTACTTC

CDR3 length: 14
J gene: TRBJ1-1
clone size: .
V gene: TRBV7-9
D gene: .
CDR3 protein: CASSFYSMNTEAFF
CDR3 DNA: TGTGCCAGCAGCTTCTACAGTATGAACACTGAAGCTTTCTTT

CDR3 length: 14
J gene: TRBJ1-2
clone size: .
V gene: TRBV10-1
D gene: .
CDR3 protein: CASSESARSYGYTF
CDR3 DNA: TGCGCCAGCAGTGAATCCGCCAGGAGCTATGGCTACACCTTC

CDR3 length: 15
J gene: TRBJ2-5
clone size: .
V gene: TRBV7-2
D gene: .
CDR3 protein: CASSLSPVGGETQYF
CDR3 DNA: TGTGCCAGCAGCCTTTCACCGGTTGGGGGGGAGACCCAGTACTTC

CDR3 length: 13
J gene: TRBJ2-7
clone size: .
V gene: TRBV10-1
D gene: .
CDR3 protein: CASSEGGTREQYF
CDR3 DNA: TGCGCCAGCAGTGAGGGAGGGACCAGGGAGCAGTACTTC

CDR3 length: 11
J gene: TRBJ1-1
clone size: few
V gene: TRBV30
D gene: .
CDR3 protein: CAWSVGPEAFF
CDR3 DNA: TGTGCCTGGAGTGTTGGTCCTGAAGCTTTCTTT

CDR3 length: 14
J gene: TRBJ2-7
clone size: .
V gene: TRBV7-9
D gene: .
CDR3 protein: CASSLGQGYYEQYF
CDR3 DNA: TGTGCCAGCAGCTTAGGGCAGGGTTACTACGAGCAGTACTTC

CDR3 length: 14
J gene: TRBJ2-6
clone size: .
V gene: TRBV6-5
D gene: .
CDR3 protein: CASKSMSGANVLTF
CDR3 DNA: TGTGCCAGCAAGTCCATGTCAGGGGCCAACGTCCTGACTTTC

CDR3 length: 16
J gene: TRBJ2-7
clone size: .
V gene: TRBV7-4
D gene: TRBD2
CDR3 protein: CASSLARRGRDYEQYF
CDR3 DNA: TGTGCCAGCAGCTTAGCTCGGCGCGGGAGGGACTACGAGCAGTACTTC

CDR3 length: 15
J gene: TRBJ2-1
clone size: .
V gene: TRBV5-4
D gene: .
CDR3 protein: CASSLETGRSNEQFF
CDR3 DNA: TGTGCCAGCAGCTTGGAAACGGGACGCAGCAATGAGCAGTTCTTC

CDR3 length: 12
J gene: TRBJ2-7
clone size: .
V gene: TRBV2
D gene: .
CDR3 protein: CASSGLVYEQYF
CDR3 DNA: TGTGCCAGCAGTGGCTTAGTCTACGAGCAGTACTTC

CDR3 length: 16
J gene: TRBJ2-2
clone size: .
V gene: TRBV18
D gene: TRBD2
CDR3 protein: CASRTSGRANTGELFF
CDR3 DNA: TGTGCCAGTCGGACTAGCGGGAGAGCGAACACCGGGGAGCTGTTTTTT

CDR3 length: 14
J gene: TRBJ2-7
clone size: .
V gene: TRBV6-5
D gene: .
CDR3 protein: CASSPQGNGYEQYF
CDR3 DNA: TGTGCCAGCAGCCCTCAGGGGAACGGCTACGAGCAGTACTTC

CDR3 length: 17
J gene: TRBJ1-5
clone size: once
V gene: TRBV27
D gene: TRBD1
CDR3 protein: CASSLSRTGVSNQPQHF
CDR3 DNA: TGTGCCAGCAGTTTATCGAGGACAGGGGTTAGCAATCAGCCCCAGCATTTT

CDR3 length: 13
J gene: TRBJ2-1
clone size: few
V gene: TRBV2
D gene: .
CDR3 protein: CASRRGLYNEQFF
CDR3 DNA: TGTGCCAGCAGGAGGGGCCTATACAATGAGCAGTTCTTC

CDR3 length: 18
J gene: TRBJ2-2
clone size: .
V gene: TRBV7-9
D gene: TRBD1
CDR3 protein: CASRGSGQGGGYTGELFF
CDR3 DNA: TGTGCCAGCAGAGGTTCGGGACAGGGAGGGGGTTACACCGGGGAGCTGTTTTTT

CDR3 length: 15
J gene: TRBJ1-4
clone size: .
V gene: TRBV19
D gene: .
CDR3 protein: CARNDVGGINEKLFF
CDR3 DNA: TGTGCCAGGAACGACGTGGGAGGGATTAATGAAAAACTGTTTTTT

CDR3 length: 12
J gene: TRBJ2-3
clone size: .
V gene: TRBV2
D gene: .
CDR3 protein: CASRGGGDTQYF
CDR3 DNA: TGTGCCAGCCGCGGAGGGGGGGATACGCAGTATTTT

CDR3 length: 17
J gene: TRBJ1-1
clone size: .
V gene: TRBV14
D gene: TRBD1
CDR3 protein: CASSQGGWDRRNTEAFF
CDR3 DNA: TGTGCCAGCAGCCAAGGGGGTTGGGACAGAAGAAACACTGAAGCTTTCTTT

CDR3 length: 14
J gene: TRBJ2-6
clone size: once
V gene: TRBV2
D gene: .
CDR3 protein: CASTTGVGANVLTF
CDR3 DNA: TGTGCCAGCACCACTGGGGTCGGGGCCAACGTCCTGACTTTC

CDR3 length: 15
J gene: TRBJ2-7
clone size: .
V gene: TRBV5-1
D gene: .
CDR3 protein: CASSLGRGPAYEQYF
CDR3 DNA: TGCGCCAGCAGCTTGGGCCGGGGCCCAGCCTACGAGCAGTACTTC

CDR3 length: 16
J gene: TRBJ2-3
clone size: .
V gene: TRBV5-8
D gene: .
CDR3 protein: CASSLVGGRATDTQYF
CDR3 DNA: TGTGCCAGCAGCTTGGTGGGGGGCAGGGCTACAGATACGCAGTATTTT

CDR3 length: 14
J gene: TRBJ2-1
clone size: .
V gene: TRBV15
D gene: .
CDR3 protein: CATSSPNSYNEQFF
CDR3 DNA: TGTGCCACCAGCAGCCCCAATTCCTACAATGAGCAGTTCTTC

CDR3 length: 12
J gene: TRBJ2-2
clone size: .
V gene: TRBV18
D gene: .
CDR3 protein: CASSPSPGELFF
CDR3 DNA: TGTGCCAGCTCACCATCCCCCGGGGAGCTGTTTTTT

CDR3 length: 16
J gene: TRBJ2-7
clone size: .
V gene: TRBV5-1
D gene: TRBD1
CDR3 protein: CASSAGQGRRWSEQYF
CDR3 DNA: TGCGCCAGCAGCGCGGGACAGGGCAGGAGGTGGTCCGAGCAGTACTTC

CDR3 length: 12
J gene: TRBJ2-2
clone size: .
V gene: TRBV10-1
D gene: .
CDR3 protein: CASSPGAGELFF
CDR3 DNA: TGCGCCAGCTCCCCCGGGGCCGGGGAGCTGTTTTTT

CDR3 length: 14
J gene: TRBJ2-7
clone size: .
V gene: TRBV18
D gene: TRBD1
CDR3 protein: CASSPDRGVYEQYF
CDR3 DNA: TGTGCCAGCTCACCAGACAGGGGCGTTTACGAGCAGTACTTC

CDR3 length: 17
J gene: TRBJ2-1
clone size: .
V gene: TRBV30
D gene: TRBD2
CDR3 protein: CAWSVPKTSGSLNEQFF
CDR3 DNA: TGTGCCTGGAGTGTACCCAAGACTAGCGGGAGCCTCAATGAGCAGTTCTTC

CDR3 length: 15
J gene: TRBJ2-7
clone size: .
V gene: TRBV19
D gene: .
CDR3 protein: CASSPRRETTYEQYF
CDR3 DNA: TGTGCCAGTAGTCCCCGCCGGGAAACAACATACGAGCAGTACTTC

CDR3 length: 15
J gene: TRBJ1-5
clone size: once
V gene: TRBV19
D gene: .
CDR3 protein: CASSIRGGSNQPQHF
CDR3 DNA: TGTGCCAGTAGTATACGTGGTGGTAGCAATCAGCCCCAGCATTTT

CDR3 length: 15
J gene: TRBJ2-1
clone size: .
V gene: TRBV9
D gene: .
CDR3 protein: CASSVVGGPRLAQFF
CDR3 DNA: TGTGCCAGCAGCGTAGTGGGGGGGCCCCGACTAGCTCAGTTCTTC

CDR3 length: 16
J gene: TRBJ1-6
clone size: .
V gene: TRBV7-8
D gene: .
CDR3 protein: CASSLAVGLSNSPLHF
CDR3 DNA: TGTGCCAGCAGCTTAGCTGTTGGGCTGAGTAATTCACCCCTCCACTTT

CDR3 length: 11
J gene: TRBJ2-7
clone size: .
V gene: TRBV27
D gene: .
CDR3 protein: CASSPSKEPYF
CDR3 DNA: TGTGCCAGCAGTCCCTCTAAGGAACCGTACTTC

CDR3 length: 17
J gene: TRBJ2-2
clone size: .
V gene: TRBV11-3
D gene: .
CDR3 protein: CASSLDQWATNTGELFF
CDR3 DNA: TGTGCCAGCAGCTTAGATCAGTGGGCGACAAACACCGGGGAGCTGTTTTTT

CDR3 length: 14
J gene: TRBJ2-4
clone size: .
V gene: TRBV7-9
D gene: TRBD1
CDR3 protein: CASSGTEAKNIQYF
CDR3 DNA: TGTGCCAGCAGCGGGACAGAAGCCAAAAACATTCAGTACTTC

CDR3 length: 13
J gene: TRBJ2-7
clone size: .
V gene: TRBV6-5
D gene: .
CDR3 protein: CASSRDPDYEQYF
CDR3 DNA: TGTGCCAGCAGTCGGGACCCAGACTACGAGCAGTACTTC

CDR3 length: 10
J gene: TRBJ2-7
clone size: .
V gene: TRBV29-1
D gene: .
CDR3 protein: CSVRTAEQYF
CDR3 DNA: TGCAGCGTTCGCACGGCCGAGCAGTACTTC

CDR3 length: 16
J gene: TRBJ2-7
clone size: few
V gene: TRBV4-1
D gene: .
CDR3 protein: CASSQLLSLSSYEQYF
CDR3 DNA: TGCGCCAGCAGCCAGCTTTTAAGCCTTAGCTCCTACGAGCAGTACTTC

CDR3 length: 15
J gene: TRBJ2-7
clone size: .
V gene: TRBV11-2
D gene: TRBD1
CDR3 protein: CASSFLGTGIHEQYF
CDR3 DNA: TGTGCCAGCAGCTTTCTGGGGACAGGGATCCACGAGCAGTACTTC

CDR3 length: 16
J gene: TRBJ2-4
clone size: .
V gene: TRBV5-1
D gene: .
CDR3 protein: CASSLAPEVAKNIQYF
CDR3 DNA: TGCGCCAGCAGCTTGGCCCCGGAGGTAGCCAAAAACATTCAGTACTTC

CDR3 length: 16
J gene: TRBJ2-1
clone size: .
V gene: TRBV6-1
D gene: TRBD2
CDR3 protein: CASSAPGLAVWDEQFF
CDR3 DNA: TGTGCCAGCAGTGCACCGGGACTAGCGGTCTGGGATGAGCAGTTCTTC

CDR3 length: 13
J gene: TRBJ1-5
clone size: .
V gene: TRBV6-6
D gene: .
CDR3 protein: CASRGTAGGPQHF
CDR3 DNA: TGTGCCAGCAGGGGGACTGCCGGTGGGCCCCAGCATTTT

CDR3 length: 14
J gene: TRBJ1-5
clone size: few
V gene: TRBV18
D gene: .
CDR3 protein: CASSPGPGVQPQHF
CDR3 DNA: TGTGCCAGCTCACCGGGACCGGGGGTGCAGCCCCAGCATTTT

CDR3 length: 14
J gene: TRBJ2-1
clone size: .
V gene: TRBV5-1
D gene: TRBD2
CDR3 protein: CATSTSGSWNEQFF
CDR3 DNA: TGCGCCACCTCGACTAGCGGGAGTTGGAATGAGCAGTTCTTC

CDR3 length: 15
J gene: TRBJ2-1
clone size: once
V gene: TRBV7-8
D gene: TRBD2
CDR3 protein: CASSLVGTRVNEQFF
CDR3 DNA: TGTGCCAGCAGCTTAGTTGGGACTAGGGTCAATGAGCAGTTCTTC

CDR3 length: 14
J gene: TRBJ1-3
clone size: once
V gene: TRBV4-3
D gene: .
CDR3 protein: CASSYGTSGNTIYF
CDR3 DNA: TGCGCCAGCAGCTACGGGACCTCTGGAAACACCATATATTTT

CDR3 length: 15
J gene: TRBJ1-3
clone size: .
V gene: TRBV9
D gene: .
CDR3 protein: CASSPGGSSGNTIYF
CDR3 DNA: TGTGCCAGCAGCCCGGGCGGAAGCTCTGGAAACACCATATATTTT